The entry below gives a single T cell receptor (beta chain) sequence along with its context. Its cognate antigen has yet to be identified. Receptor amplification or capture employed the immunoSEQ multiplex PCR assay. For the multiplex PCR, a mixture combining 60 forward primers for TCR Vbeta segments and 13 reverse primers for TCR Jbeta segments was used. Amplification of the CDR3 region of rearranged TCR beta genes was performed with a multiplex PCR assay on genomic DNA. On the Illumina HiSeq System, the amplified TCR beta libraries were sequenced as 87-base-pair reads. Processing in the source paper ran as follows. Across the 670 or so repertoires, a later analysis counted tens of millions of unique TCR beta chains, 9.5 million to 12 million of which were shared by at least two donors. To remove PCR and sequencing errors, raw reads were error-corrected and collapsed into unique sequences using a nearest-neighbor algorithm that merged closely related sequences. V, D and J gene segments were assigned by aligning CDR3 sequences to IMGT reference sequences. For a sequence to be retained, a match of at least six nucleotides was required to both a V gene segment and a J gene segment. A rearrangement counted as productive if the CDR3 had no stop codons and remained in frame with V and J, and every other rearrangement counted as non-productive. CDR3 was defined by IMGT convention, running from the second conserved V-encoded cysteine to the conserved J-encoded phenylalanine. Sequences without an unambiguous match to a single V gene segment were excluded from the earlier analysis of about 630 of the donors. In an earlier analysis of around 590 of the donors, a V segment was called functional when productive rearrangements were above 56.7%, and segregating when the standard deviation between donors exceeded 5%. A statistical classification framework was built for diagnosing cytomegalovirus status from the catalog of TCR beta chain sequences. V and J gene assignment, in a later analysis, came from comparing TCR nucleotide sequences with IMGT/GENE-DB human TR gene sequences. In a later analysis, CDR3 sequences and most-parsimonious VDJ recombination scenarios were assigned using the TCRdist pipeline. A later analysis defined each TCR beta chain by its CDR3 amino acid sequence plus V-gene family, and excluded reads lacking a unique V-gene family. In a later analysis, fewer than 650 highly shared, low-generation-probability nucleotide sequences were removed to address suspected cross-contamination and a sequencing artifact. In a later analysis, a clonal expansion index was calculated for each public chain from normalized within-repertoire ranks of inferred template counts. In a later analysis, generation probabilities were computed using a VDJ recombination model fitted to out-of-frame rearrangements, and the results were checked against IGoR. A later analysis scored TCR-TCR, TCR-HLA and TCR-CMV co-occurrence with hypergeometric tests, applying a repertoire-size bias correction to TCR pairs. In a later analysis, false discovery rates were estimated by permuting HLA or CMV assignments 20 times. In a later analysis, co-occurring TCRs were grouped using DBSCAN, and TCRdist sequence similarity was added for clustering within HLA-allele-positive subsets. For co-occurrence clustering, repertoires with fewer than 30,000 or more than 120,000 public chains were excluded, along with five repertoires with anomalous nucleotide sharing. TCRdb took over this immuneACCESS table, retaining in-frame rearrangements with V and J assigned. Such tables are incomplete; in checked studies, under half of the missing clones stem from an unresolved V gene, and the remainder is unexplained. The DNA was the basis for D and trimming; V, J and clone size are from that table. This sample's table carries over 90,000 clones. About 3.5% of the sample belongs to the ten largest clones.

The cohort consisted of 650 to 850 healthy bone marrow donors. All cohort members were sampled while nominally healthy, although unrecorded immune exposures were likely present. The donor was CMV seronegative and belonged to the group of roughly 330 seronegative cohort members. Every donor gave a peripheral blood sample, and the peripheral blood mononuclear cells from that sample were used for TCR beta sequencing. The Qiagen DNeasy Blood Extraction Kit was used to extract genomic DNA from the blood cell samples. The CDR3 covers 13 residues, taking in both the cysteine and the phenylalanine. Kept here is only the CDR3 DNA, which spans 39 bases and is read in frame from base 1. CDR1 and CDR2 are read off the germline V gene as MNHEY and SVGAGI. The V end loses 4 bases and the J end loses 1 base, and a stretch of 7 bases separates them. The data were obtained in a study of cytomegalovirus exposure and HLA in healthy donors (dated by TCRdb to between 2016 and 2019). Study-wide context: An earlier analysis of around 600 of the donors reported approximately 300 Gb of sequence data and some 100 million unique TCR beta sequences from around 200 million T cells. An early release that covered several hundred HLA-typed donors contained about 300 gigabases of sequencing data and about 93 million unique TCR sequences. Among the roughly 400 genotyped donors, 75% to 90% belonged to the genetic ancestry cluster associated with self-reported Caucasian donors. The study aimed to test whether cataloging public T cell receptors could reveal signatures of past pathogen exposure. The study used immunosequencing to profile the T cell repertoires of several hundred subjects and linked those repertoires to cytomegalovirus serostatus. A separate validation cohort of roughly 130 different subjects was used in addition to the approximately 670-subject first cohort. To predict cytomegalovirus infection status, the study brought together high-throughput TCR immunosequencing, statistical association of individual TCRs with disease status, and machine learning. A later analysis re-examined previously published TCR beta repertoires from more than 600 donors and added high-resolution HLA genotyping to investigate patterns of TCR occurrence. The later analysis used no new phenotypic data to find candidate immune exposures, relying instead on TCR beta sequences and their occurrence across donors. In an earlier analysis of around 540 of the donors, high-throughput TCR beta sequencing was used to judge whether each TCR beta V gene segment behaved as functional or pseudogenic. Donor age, sex, ethnicity and CMV serostatus were collected together with the repertoire data. A later genetic analysis took genome-wide SNP genotypes for about three fifths of the roughly 670 donors and used that subset as a discovery cohort. All discovery cohort repertoires had been generated on a single sequencing platform. HLA typing included class I and class II loci at four-digit resolution. The number of donors typed differed by locus, with about 629-630 for A, B, C, DRB1 and DQB1, about 500 for DQA1, under 610 for DPA1, and some 440 for DPB1. Because of strong linkage in the cohort, 5 or 6 DR-DQ haplotypes were treated as single units for association and clustering. Across roughly 420 genotyped donors of the cohort, an average of about 240,000 unique TCR beta nucleotide sequences per donor were sequenced, and roughly 18% of those sequences were non-productive. Broad study findings and their caveats: Compared with the 666-donor mean, donors in an Asian-associated ancestry cluster had fewer N-insertions in productive TCRs, according to a later genetic analysis. Because HLA typing was missing for some donors at each locus, association tests included only the typed subset. Most CMV-associated TCR beta chains appeared to be HLA-restricted in a later analysis, and the HLA associations seemed to be driven largely by CMV exposure. In an earlier analysis of roughly 500 of the donors, most TCR beta V segments appeared in productive rearrangements about 90% or about 30% of the time, broadly matching IMGT annotations. The cohort was sequenced for TCR beta chains only, and without alpha or paired-chain data the features that could be detected were limited. Cytomegalovirus status was reported to be diagnosed by the classifier with high specificity and sensitivity in both the original and validation cohorts. When HLA alleles, especially DR and DQ, strongly co-occurred, TCR associations were difficult to assign to individual alleles. A further reported finding was that TCR beta sequences accurately predicted the HLA-A and HLA-B alleles for most subjects in the first cohort. A total of 150 to 200 TCR beta chains were listed by the study as associated with cytomegalovirus. V-gene and J-gene trimming of TCR beta chains was associated with a missense DCLRE1C variant in a later genetic analysis, and the association was replicated in an independent cohort. Specific HLA alleles were associated with about 17,000 TCR beta sequences at a false discovery rate of 0.05 in a later analysis. A cluster of highly shared sequence variants was judged likely to represent a technical artifact of the sequencing pipeline. Most TCR sequences were observed very rarely across donors, whereas some public TCRs were present in many individuals. A later analysis reported that several top co-occurrence clusters appeared linked to parvovirus B19, influenza, CMV and Epstein-Barr virus. The only immune exposure information available for the cohort was CMV serostatus. In a later analysis, HLA-associated TCR beta chains were found to be more clonally expanded and to have lower generation probabilities than equally common non-associated chains. In a later analysis, TCR association rates were found to vary across HLA loci, with the most associated TCRs seen for DRB1 alleles and the fewest for HLA-C alleles. According to the authors, the approach could potentially be generalized to other disease states and immunological phenotypes. The 87-base-pair reads could not distinguish some IMGT-functional V segments, including TRBV6-2 and TRBV6-3, so those segments were excluded. A few of the identified cytomegalovirus-associated TCR beta chains were confirmed in vitro to be specific for cytomegalovirus antigens. Correlated functional status among segregating V segments might reflect linkage disequilibrium, but an unknown experimental factor could not be ruled out. The earlier analysis of 587 of the donors excluded over 15 rarely observed V segments, including chromosome 9 orphons, because counts were too low. The presence/absence analyses assumed that sequencing depth was roughly uniform across donors, and that assumption may not be true.

The TCR sequence derives from a man aged 40-50 years in good health and CMV-seronegative. What was sequenced was PBMCs. The chain employs TRBV6-5 and TRBJ1-1; the D gene is perhaps TRBD1, on 5 matching bases. In nucleotides, the sequence is TGTGCCAGCAGTTGGGACTCGAACACTGAAGCTTTCTTT. Translated, it reads CASSWDSNTEAFF.